This TCR beta chain originates from a study of blood T cell repertoires in COVID-19. Background on the study: COVID-19 samples from acute and convalescent phases originated in the United States, Italy and Spain. Nucleic acid was either cDNA or gDNA, and it came from T cells, B-cell-depleted T cells, or PBMCs.

As originally analysed: Reference gene primer amplification gave estimated nucleated cell counts. Repertoires were generated with immunoSEQ multiplex PCR, while TCRdb's copy carries only in-frame clones and drops some. The V and J calls and the clone size are those of that table, but D and trimming were determined from the DNA. The sample lists 150,000 to 200,000 clones, roughly 79% occurring once. Trimming at V came to 7 bases and at J to 13 bases, leaving 4 bases not matched to a gene. CDR3 length: 12 amino acids. Germline-derived CDR1 and CDR2 are SNHLY and FYNNEI. The rearrangement links TRBV2 to TRBJ2-1, with 13 nucleotides matching TRBD2. The sample consisted of peripheral blood. The receptor was isolated from a woman aged 80 or over with acute or convalescent COVID-19. CDR3 bases: TGTGCCAGCATAGGACTAGCGGGAGAACAGTTCTTC. Translation: CASIGLAGEQFF.